The sequence of this T cell receptor (beta chain) was determined in a study of PD-1 and CTLA-4 blockade in melanoma. V was pared by 0 bases and J by 2 bases, with 7 bases between. CDR1 and CDR2 from the germline V gene are KGHSH and LQKENI. This CDR3 contains 14 residues. Profiled with immunoSEQ multiplex PCR; TCRdb holds only in-frame clones, not every one. The sample yields over 25,000 clones, approximately 91% seen once. The chain joins TRBV18 to TRBJ1-1; D unresolved. The TCR comes from a human donor with melanoma. The sequences come from CD8+ T cells from peripheral blood, collected before anti-PD-1 treatment. The CDR3 protein is CASSPPALNTEAFF. The CDR3 DNA reads TGTGCCAGCTCACCACCGGCGCTAAACACTGAAGCTTTCTTT.